The T cell receptor beta chain described here comes from a study of OX40 agonist ivuxolimab in advanced cancers. Study as a whole: Ivuxolimab is a fully human IgG2 antibody that activates OX40 (CD134). Three patients got partial responses; one had hepatocellular carcinoma and two had cutaneous melanoma.

The repertoire was sequenced with immunoSEQ multiplex PCR; TCRdb's copy has only in-frame clones and lacks some. The sample holds some 62,000 clones, 91% seen once. Germline lookup yields CDR1 SGHNT and CDR2 YYREEE (reference sequence). V was pared by 2 bases and J by 2 bases, with 17 bases between. This CDR3 spans 16 amino acids. The input for sequencing was CD4+ or CD8+ T cells sorted from blood, taken in a trial of the OX40 agonist ivuxolimab. The J gene is TRBJ2-7, the V gene TRBV5-4; weak D call: TRBD1 (7 bases). The clonotype originates from an adult with an advanced solid tumor such as melanoma, head and neck, liver or kidney cancer. The CDR3 sequence: CASSFSGDSHAYEQYF. CDR3 sequence (DNA): TGTGCCAGCAGCTTCTCGGGGGACAGTCACGCCTACGAGCAGTACTTC.